Each of the 30 T cell receptor beta chains below was sequenced from the same sample in a study of CD8+ T cells in alopecia areata. RNA extraction and reverse transcription yielded cDNA as sequencing template. Profiling relied on immunoSEQ multiplex PCR, and the TCRdb table lists in-frame clones only, not all of them. The table shows roughly 200,000 clones, with roughly 50% occurring only once. The specimen was CD8+ T cells sorted from blood. Source of these receptors: a human donor in good health.

The chain combines TRBV28 with TRBJ1-6; D perhaps matches TRBD1 (5 bases). In germline, CDR1 is MDHEN, CDR2 SYDVKM. The CDR3 has 13 amino acids. V shed 8 bases and J shed 2 bases, with 7 bases lying between them. The DNA for the CDR3 is TGTGCCAGCCGGGACCCCTATAATTCACCCCTCCACTTT. Its translation is CASRDPYNSPLHF.

This clone was seen a handful of times. The same CDR3 is also encoded by other DNA sequences in this sample. This rearrangement joins TRBV29-1 to TRBJ2-2; no firm D call. V lost 4 bases, J lost 0 bases, and 6 bases lay in between. CDR1 is SQVTM, CDR2 ANQGSEA, per germline. This CDR3 comprises 13 residues. CDR3 in DNA: TGCAGCGTTGTGGGCCCGAACACCGGGGAGCTGTTTTTT. Its translation: CSVVGPNTGELFF.

This clone has a handful of counts. The chain is built from TRBV2 and TRBJ2-3; D is uncertain. The germline gives CDR1 SNHLY, CDR2 FYNNEI. The CDR3 covers 12 residues. Trimming pared 0 bases from V and 3 bases from J, leaving 1 base between. The CDR3 is CASSEATDTQYF. As DNA, the CDR3 is TGTGCCAGCAGTGAAGCGACAGATACGCAGTATTTT. The full variable domain, with the rest looked up from reference TRBV2 and TRBJ2-3, is EPEVTQTPSHQVTQMGQEVILRCVPISNHLYFYWYRQILGQKVEFLVSFYNNEISEKSEIFDDQFSVERPDGSNFTLKIRSTKLEDSAMYFCASSEATDTQYFGPGTRLTVL.

The chain carries TRBV6-1 and TRBJ2-7; D is ambiguous. The V and J ends lost 1 base and 5 bases respectively, with 6 bases between them. Germline V gives CDR1 MNHNS, CDR2 SASEGT. CDR3 length: 12 amino acids. CDR3 in DNA: TGTGCCAGCAGTGAAGGTCCCCACGAGCAGTACTTC. This encodes CASSEGPHEQYF.

This chain connects TRBV29-1 to TRBJ1-5, with unresolved D. This CDR3 is 15 amino acids long. Germline loops: CDR1 SQVTM, CDR2 ANQGSEA. With 6 bases removed from V and 0 bases from J, the gap between germline ends came to 15 bases. Here the CDR3 DNA reads TGCAGCGTGGCTTTGGGGTCTTTTAGCAATCAGCCCCAGCATTTT. It is translated as CSVALGSFSNQPQHF.

This clone was recorded a few times. This sequence joins TRBV30 and TRBJ2-7; weak D call: TRBD2 (6 bases). In germline, CDR1 is GTSNPN, CDR2 SVGIG (reference sequence). The V gene lost 2 bases and the J gene lost 3 bases, with 11 bases spanning the gap. The CDR3 is made up of 13 amino acids. CDR3 sequence (DNA): TGTGCCTGGAGTCCCGGGACTGGCTACGAGCAGTACTTC. Translated: CAWSPGTGYEQYF.

The chain has TRBV11-2 and TRBJ1-1; no firm D call. The CDR3 is 17 amino acids. With 1 base removed from V and 0 bases from J, the gap between germline ends came to 15 bases. Germline CDR1 is SGHAT and CDR2 is FQNNGV. CDR3 nucleotide sequence: TGTGCCAGCAGCTTAGCCTACGGGGAGGCTATGAACACTGAAGCTTTCTTT. It codes for CASSLAYGEAMNTEAFF.

In its sample, this clone was seen a few times. The rearrangement links TRBV29-1 to TRBJ2-3, with 8 bases matching TRBD1. Germline trimming cut 4 bases from V and 6 bases from J; bases unmatched to any gene: 3. Per the germline V gene, CDR1 is SQVTM and CDR2 is ANQGSEA. The CDR3 has 12 residues. CDR3 sequence (DNA): TGCAGCGTTGGGACAGGGAAGGATACGCAGTATTTT. This sequence encodes CSVGTGKDTQYF.

The rearrangement uses TRBV19 and TRBJ1-2; D may be TRBD1 (5 bases). Germline V CDR1 and CDR2: LNHDA, SQIVND (reference sequence). The CDR3 spans 17 residues. V was trimmed by 5 bases and J by 0 bases, leaving 19 bases between them. The CDR3 is CASSPGGTVFSNYGYTF. DNA for the CDR3: TGTGCCAGTAGTCCTGGCGGGACTGTCTTTTCTAACTATGGCTACACCTTC. Full variable domain (missing parts from reference TRBV19 and TRBJ1-2): DGGITQSPKYLFRKEGQNVTLSCEQNLNHDAMYWYRQDPGQGLRLIYYSQIVNDFQKGDIAEGYSVSREKKESFPLTVTSAQKNPTAFYLCASSPGGTVFSNYGYTFGSGTRLTVV.

This clone was counted only a few times. V usage is TRBV14 and J usage is TRBJ2-2, with D hard to call. Trimming took 0 bases from V and 3 from J, leaving 11 bases between them. The CDR3 has 16 amino acids. The germline V gene encodes CDR1 SGHDN and CDR2 FVKESK. CDR3 amino acids: CASSQESRLYTGELFF. CDR3 coding DNA: TGTGCCAGCAGCCAAGAATCGCGATTATACACCGGGGAGCTGTTTTTT. Full variable domain (missing parts from reference TRBV14 and TRBJ2-2): EAGVTQFPSHSVIEKGQTVTLRCDPISGHDNLYWYRRVMGKEIKFLLHFVKESKQDESGMPNNRFLAERTGGTYSTLKVQPAELEDSGVYFCASSQESRLYTGELFFGEGSRLTVL.

The chain joins TRBV18 to TRBJ2-3, with D perhaps TRBD2 (5 bases). V was clipped by 3 bases and J by 4 bases, with 5 bases between them. CDR1 is KGHSH, CDR2 LQKENI, per germline. The CDR3 has 12 amino acids. This CDR3 reads CASSPSADTQYF. The CDR3 DNA sequence: TGTGCCAGCTCACCTAGCGCAGATACGCAGTATTTT.

This clone came up a few times. The V call is TRBV2, the J call TRBJ2-1; 12 bases fit TRBD2. Trimming removed 6 bases from V and 4 bases from J; junction bases left unmatched: 1. The V gene's germline CDR1 is SNHLY and CDR2 FYNNEI. This CDR3 is built from 14 residues. For the CDR3, the DNA is TGTGCCAGCAGGACTAGCGGGGGATACAATGAGCAGTTCTTC. It specifies CASRTSGGYNEQFF.

The gene calls are TRBV29-1 and TRBJ1-1; D is unresolved. This CDR3 contains 12 residues. With 7 bases removed from V and 0 bases from J, the gap between germline ends came to 9 bases. The V gene's germline CDR1 is SQVTM and CDR2 ANQGSEA. CDR3 nucleotides: TGCAGCGGCAGCGTCATGAACACTGAAGCTTTCTTT. This codes for CSGSVMNTEAFF.

The chain links TRBV6-5 to TRBJ1-2; D remains unclear. The V gene lost 3 bases and the J gene lost 2 bases, with 16 bases spanning the gap. There are 16 residues in the CDR3. Germline V gives CDR1 MNHEY, CDR2 SVGAGI. DNA of the CDR3: TGTGCCAGCAGTTATAGGCAGGCCAATTCCAACTATGGCTACACCTTC. Encoded protein: CASSYRQANSNYGYTF.

As regards this clone: Since the CDR3 does not end with the conserved phenylalanine or tryptophan, this likely comes from a read error. V and J are TRBV29-1 and TRBJ1-2, with D uncertain. Trimming removed 6 bases from V and 7 bases from J, with 15 bases in between. The CDR3 is 12 residues long. The germline gives CDR1 SQVTM, CDR2 ANQGSEA. The CDR3 region has the DNA TGCAGCGTGGACGCGTTGTACCCTGGCTACACCCTC. Translated, it gives CSVDALYPGYTL.

The rearrangement links TRBV9 to TRBJ2-1; D not certain. CDR3 size: 14 residues. Germline loops: CDR1 SGDLS, CDR2 YYNGEE. Trimming left V 2 bases short and J 1 base short, with 7 bases between. The CDR3 nucleotides read TGTGCCAGCAGCGTGTCATCTTCCTACAATGAGCAGTTCTTC. It translates to CASSVSSSYNEQFF. Supplemented by reference TRBV9 and TRBJ2-1, the full variable domain reads DSGVTQTPKHLITATGQRVTLRCSPRSGDLSVYWYQQSLDQGLQFLIQYYNGEERAKGNILERFSAQQFPDLHSELNLSSLELGDSALYFCASSVSSSYNEQFFGPGTRLTVL.

This clone was seen a handful of times. The chain employs TRBV7-9 and TRBJ1-2; maybe TRBD1 (6 bases). Trimming took 4 bases from V and 4 from J, leaving 16 bases between them. The CDR3 runs to 15 residues. The germline gives CDR1 SEHNR, CDR2 FQNEAQ (reference sequence). CDR3 residues: CASSSPPGQSYGYTF. The CDR3, as DNA: TGTGCCAGCAGCTCCCCCCCCGGACAGTCCTATGGCTACACCTTC.

This chain uses TRBV19 with TRBJ2-5; the D is unclear. Germline lookup yields CDR1 LNHDA and CDR2 SQIVND (reference sequence). The germline V and J ends were trimmed by 3 bases and 2 bases, with 7 bases remaining between them. The CDR3 loop spans 13 amino acids. In nucleotides, the CDR3 is TGTGCCAGTAGTATGCGGCAGCAAGAGACCCAGTACTTC. Its protein is CASSMRQQETQYF.

This chain links TRBV5-6 with TRBJ2-5, with D possibly being TRBD2 (6 bases). Trimming took off 1 base at V and 3 bases at J, with 7 bases between the two ends. Germline V gives CDR1 SGHDT, CDR2 YYEEEE. The CDR3 extends over 13 amino acids. The CDR3 loop is CASSLSGEETQYF. Written as DNA, the CDR3 is TGTGCCAGCAGCTTGTCGGGGGAAGAGACCCAGTACTTC. The full variable domain, its missing parts supplied by reference TRBV5-6 and TRBJ2-5, is DAGVTQSPTHLIKTRGQQVTLRCSPKSGHDTVSWYQQALGQGPQFIFQYYEEEERQRGNFPDRFSGHQFPNYSSELNVNALLLGDSALYLCASSLSGEETQYFGPGTRLLVL.

This clone has a handful of counts. CDR3 amino acids: CASSQGQEGLETQYF. The DNA for the CDR3 is TGCGCCAGCAGCCAAGGACAGGAAGGTTTGGAGACCCAGTACTTC. The gene calls are TRBV4-1 and TRBJ2-5; D may be TRBD1 (6 bases). Germline V gene data show CDR1 as MGHRA and CDR2 as YSYEKL. Trimming left V 1 base short and J 5 bases short, with 14 bases between. CDR3 size: 15 residues.

The V call is TRBV27, the J call TRBJ1-2, with D hard to call. The CDR3 has 14 amino acids. The ends were cut back, 6 bases at V and 7 bases at J, with 18 bases in the middle. CDR1 MNHEY and CDR2 SMNVEV come from the germline V gene (reference sequence). The CDR3: CASSPMIGWGGYTF. Here the CDR3 DNA reads TGTGCCAGCAGCCCCATGATCGGATGGGGTGGCTACACCTTC.

The table lists this clone with a few counts. The V and J genes are TRBV10-3 and TRBJ2-3, with no clear D. CDR3 length: 13 residues. Deletions cut 2 bases from V and 1 base from J, with 4 bases between. CDR1 and CDR2 (germline): ENHRY, SYGVKD. In DNA, the CDR3 is TGTGCCATCAGTGAGCGGGGCACAGATACGCAGTATTTT. It translates to CAISERGTDTQYF.

This clone was observed a handful of times. The chain carries TRBV23-1 and TRBJ2-4, with 7 positions matching TRBD1. TRBV23-1 belongs to the ORF category, with a function that is uncertain. The CDR3 runs to 16 residues. The junction had 12 bases not matched to a gene; V was cut back by 8 bases and J by 2 bases. This CDR3 is CASVPRGTDPKNIQYF. CDR3 DNA: TGCGCCAGCGTCCCCAGGGGGACAGACCCCAAAAACATTCAGTACTTC.

This clone was counted only a few times. The chain is built from TRBV19 and TRBJ2-3, with TRBD2 as a possible D gene (6 bases). Germline CDR1 and CDR2: LNHDA and SQIVND (reference sequence). The CDR3 is 16 residues long. V lost 0 bases and J 7 bases, leaving 17 bases between the germline ends. CDR3 protein: CASSIDLEGNRNTQYF. In DNA form, the CDR3 reads TGTGCCAGTAGTATAGATCTGGAGGGTAACAGAAATACGCAGTATTTT.

V and J are TRBV30 and TRBJ1-3; D not resolved. CDR1 is GTSNPN and CDR2 is SVGIG in the germline V gene (reference sequence). Trimming left V 3 bases short and J 4 bases short, with 4 bases between. The CDR3 runs to 11 residues. The chain's CDR3 is CAWRFGNTIYF. CDR3 bases: TGTGCCTGGAGATTCGGAAACACCATATATTTT.

V gene TRBV2 combines with J gene TRBJ2-7; a weak D match, TRBD1 (6 bases). CDR1 and CDR2 (germline): SNHLY, FYNNEI. The CDR3 spans 15 residues. With 4 bases removed from V and 2 bases from J, the gap between germline ends came to 15 bases. CDR3: CASSGGQATPYEQYF. CDR3 nucleotide sequence: TGTGCCAGCAGTGGGGGGCAGGCCACCCCCTACGAGCAGTACTTC.

This rearrangement joins TRBV2 to TRBJ1-1, with no clear D. Germline CDR1 SNHLY, CDR2 FYNNEI. V was cut by 3 bases and J by 2 bases, with 7 bases left in between. This CDR3 spans 13 amino acids. The CDR3 reads CASSDGVNTEAFF. The CDR3 region has the DNA TGTGCCAGCAGTGACGGGGTTAACACTGAAGCTTTCTTT.

This clone occurred a few times. V usage is TRBV4-1 and J usage is TRBJ1-2, with D hard to call. Trimming removed 0 bases from V and 0 bases from J, with 11 bases in between. The CDR3 sequence is 16 residues long. Germline V lookup: CDR1 MGHRA, CDR2 YSYEKL. The DNA of the CDR3 is TGCGCCAGCAGCCAAGAAGATACGGGATCTAACTATGGCTACACCTTC. As protein: CASSQEDTGSNYGYTF.

The CDR3 region is CASTERRQGPDTQYF. The DNA of the CDR3 is TGTGCCAGCACCGAACGGCGGCAGGGTCCAGATACGCAGTATTTT. The J gene is TRBJ2-3, the V gene TRBV2, with D perhaps matching TRBD1 (5 bases). The germline V gene encodes CDR1 SNHLY and CDR2 FYNNEI. This CDR3 is built from 15 residues. V lost 7 bases to trimming and J lost 4 bases, with 18 bases between them. Combining the CDR3 with reference TRBV2 and TRBJ2-3 gives the whole variable domain EPEVTQTPSHQVTQMGQEVILRCVPISNHLYFYWYRQILGQKVEFLVSFYNNEISEKSEIFDDQFSVERPDGSNFTLKIRSTKLEDSAMYFCASTERRQGPDTQYFGPGTRLTVL.

V is TRBV29-1 and J is TRBJ2-1; D ambiguous. With 6 bases removed from V and 6 bases from J, the gap between germline ends came to 15 bases. CDR3 length: 13 amino acids. Germline V lookup: CDR1 SQVTM, CDR2 ANQGSEA. Here the CDR3 reads CSVFWAVANEQFF. The CDR3 nucleotides read TGCAGCGTCTTTTGGGCCGTTGCCAATGAGCAGTTCTTC.